This TCR beta chain was identified in a study of naive and memory T cell subsets listed by TCRdb under 2017. Study-level background: Sorted naive and memory T cell subsets from peripheral blood were analyzed in the study using a UMI-based, open-source pipeline for TCR alpha and beta sequencing. Complete agreement was observed between the functional CMV T cell responses and the IgG serology results. RNA was DNase-treated and reverse transcribed with TCR constant-region primers, mostly using SuperScript III.

From its cysteine to its phenylalanine, the CDR3 spans 15 amino acids. Just the 45-base CDR3 DNA is kept, in frame starting at base 1. The trim is 6 bases for V and 8 bases for J, with a gap of 20 bases between the germline ends. Looking up the germline V gene yields CDR1 MNHEY and CDR2 SVGAGI. Notes on this clonotype: It lacks a known antigen. Per-base qualities were not stored, and no clone one base away is much larger.

Library preparation employed UMI-ligation and nested PCR. The beta constant-region primer was an equimolar mix of two oligonucleotides covering both TRBC1 and TRBC2. The ligated cDNA went through four rounds of PCR with nested alpha and beta constant-region primers together with the SP2 primer. T4 RNA ligase 1 ligated a single-stranded oligonucleotide carrying the SP2 primer and a 12-nucleotide UMI to the cDNA 3' end. Incubation of the ligation reaction lasted about 18-25 hours at 16 degrees C. PCR2 was typically performed as a SYBR Green qPCR and was stopped at a predetermined threshold so that over-amplification was prevented. Apart from the first purification, every purification step used Agencourt AMPure XP magnetic beads. Library amounts were measured by Qubit and library quality was assessed on a TapeStation, where the main peak was expected at around 650 bp. Sequencing of the pooled libraries was done on an Illumina MiSeq using v2 2x251 paired-end kits, which typically yielded roughly 0.95-2.3 million reads per sample. Each sample was pooled at 4 nM, and roughly 4.5-7% PhiX was included to help cluster recognition. On the authors' methods: FASTQ reads processed by Demultiplexor were assigned V and J genes by Decombinator through tag matching that tolerated a single base-pair mismatch. Collapsinator used UMIs to correct both sequencing errors and frequency errors arising from PCR heterogeneity. TCRs were translated and CDR3s were extracted from the conserved cysteine to the FGXG phenylalanine by CDR3Translator, with non-productive sequences being flagged. Gini, Shannon entropy and inverse Simpson indices were calculated on repertoires that had been subsampled to equal numbers of UMI-defined TCRs. Clonotype abundance distributions were fitted to a power law by maximum likelihood within the linear range. Similar UMI counts, unique TCR numbers and clonal distributions were obtained with the pipeline and with MIGEC on one naive CD8 sample. Repertoires were searched for about 7,000 CMV-associated CDR3 sequences compiled from VDJdb and a published dataset. In-frame beta chains were kept once TCRdb had trimmed the public reads at Q25 with fastp and called clones with MiXCR. Rows merge per CDR3 protein into single entries with the most common DNA and genes. For this entry, the V and J calls and clone size follow TCRdb and not the study's own pipeline. Here the sample has roughly 130,000 distinct CDR3 sequences; 35% to 40% occur a single time. The ten most abundant clones make up about 0.85% of the sample.

Results and caveats for the whole study, not just this receptor: Clonotypes were defined as single alpha or beta chain sequences, not paired alpha/beta receptors. No ground truth was available to validate the repertoire findings for the naive and memory subsets. RNA-based TCR counts may be influenced by expression changes linked to T cell activation and differentiation. Following error correction, more than 90% of naive TCR sequences occurred only once, which made naive abundance distributions much steeper than those of memory subsets. Gini index rose and Shannon and inverse Simpson diversity fell from naive through CM, EM and EMRA in both CD4 and CD8 cells. TCR abundance followed a power law with an exponent that was different for naive and memory subsets but consistent across the three individuals.

From the second PCR step onward, the TCR alpha chain libraries and the TCR beta chain libraries were amplified separately. The CMV status of each donor was determined by measuring IFNgamma production from CD4+ T cells after fresh PBMCs had been stimulated overnight with CMV viral lysate. Miltenyi beads were used first to positively select CD4 T cells, and CD8 T cells were then positively selected from the CD4-negative fraction. Cells were stained for CD3, CD4, CD8, CD45RA, CD27 and a live/dead dye and were sorted on a BD Aria II into four subsets based on CD45RA and CD27. Blood was obtained from a few healthy volunteers, and the blood from each volunteer was fractionated into CD4 and CD8 T cells and subsequently into four differentiation subsets. Approximately 130 ml of peripheral blood was drawn per donor, and PBMC were isolated by Ficoll-Paque PLUS density-gradient centrifugation. Sorted cells were lysed in RLT buffer, and RNA was extracted with a Qiagen RNeasy kit and stored at -80°C.

The rearrangement joined TRBV6-5 to TRBJ2-1; the D gene is possibly TRBD2, with 5 bases matching. The sequencing input was central memory CD4+ T cells from blood. Taken with the paper, the label for cell subset or site translates to: central memory, CD45RA- CD27+. The source of this sequence is a human donor in good health. The nucleotides are TGTGCCAGCAGACCAACGTCCGTACTAGGCTATGAGCAGTTCTTC. Its translation reads: CASRPTSVLGYEQFF.